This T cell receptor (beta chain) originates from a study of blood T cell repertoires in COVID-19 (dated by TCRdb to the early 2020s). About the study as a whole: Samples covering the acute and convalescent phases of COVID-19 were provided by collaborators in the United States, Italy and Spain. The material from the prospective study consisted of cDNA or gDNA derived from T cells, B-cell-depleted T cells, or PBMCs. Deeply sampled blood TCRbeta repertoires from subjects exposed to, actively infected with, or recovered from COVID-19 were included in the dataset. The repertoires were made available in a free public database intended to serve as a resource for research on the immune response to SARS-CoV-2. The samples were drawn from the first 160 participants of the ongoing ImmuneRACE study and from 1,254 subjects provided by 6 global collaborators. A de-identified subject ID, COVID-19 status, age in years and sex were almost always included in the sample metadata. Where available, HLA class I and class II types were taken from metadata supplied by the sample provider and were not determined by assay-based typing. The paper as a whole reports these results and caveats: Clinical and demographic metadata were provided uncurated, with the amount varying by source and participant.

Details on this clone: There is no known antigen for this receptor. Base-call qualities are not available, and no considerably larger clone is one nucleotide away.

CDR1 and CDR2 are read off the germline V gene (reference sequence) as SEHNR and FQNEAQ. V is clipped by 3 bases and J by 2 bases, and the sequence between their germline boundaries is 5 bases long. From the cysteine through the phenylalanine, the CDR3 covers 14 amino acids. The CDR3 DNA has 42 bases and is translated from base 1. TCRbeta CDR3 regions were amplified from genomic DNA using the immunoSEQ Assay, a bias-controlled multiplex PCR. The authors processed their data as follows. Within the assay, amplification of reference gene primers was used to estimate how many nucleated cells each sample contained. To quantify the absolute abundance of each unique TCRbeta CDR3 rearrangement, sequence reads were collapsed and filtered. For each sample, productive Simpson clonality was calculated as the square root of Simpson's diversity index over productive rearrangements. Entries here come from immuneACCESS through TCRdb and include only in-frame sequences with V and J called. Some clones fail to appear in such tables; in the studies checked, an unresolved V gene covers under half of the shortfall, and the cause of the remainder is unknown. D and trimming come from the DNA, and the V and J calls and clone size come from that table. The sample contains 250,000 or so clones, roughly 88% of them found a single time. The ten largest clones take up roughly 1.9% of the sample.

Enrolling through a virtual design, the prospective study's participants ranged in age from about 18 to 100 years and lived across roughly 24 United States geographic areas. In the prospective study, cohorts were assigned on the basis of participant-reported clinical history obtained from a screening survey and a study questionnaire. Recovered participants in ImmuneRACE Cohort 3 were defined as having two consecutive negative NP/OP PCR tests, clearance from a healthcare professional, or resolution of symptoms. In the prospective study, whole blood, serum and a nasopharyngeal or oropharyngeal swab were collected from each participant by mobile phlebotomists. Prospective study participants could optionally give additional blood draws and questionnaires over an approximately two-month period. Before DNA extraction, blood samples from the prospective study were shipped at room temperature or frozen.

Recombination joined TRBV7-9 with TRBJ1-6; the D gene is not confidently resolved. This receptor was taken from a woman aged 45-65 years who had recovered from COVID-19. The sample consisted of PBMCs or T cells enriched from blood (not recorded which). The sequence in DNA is TGTGCCAGCAGCTTCGACACCTATAATTCACCCCTCCACTTT. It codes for CASSFDTYNSPLHF.